A selection of T cell receptor beta chains follows, all from one sample in a study of shared clonotypes between healthy human individuals. Sequencing was performed with immunoSEQ multiplex PCR; in TCRdb, only in-frame clones are kept and a portion is missing. The data contain approximately 840,000 clones, about 96% of them singletons. Sequencing input: naive CD8+ T cells sorted from blood. The receptor set was obtained from a man aged 25-45 years in good health. CDR3s include the opening cysteine and the closing phenylalanine or tryptophan. Each record gives: clone size, V gene, J gene, D gene, CDR3 protein, CDR3 DNA. A D gene is named only where the DNA matches it firmly. Clone size appears in some rows only: once, few, many, or a class for an expanded clone.

size: .
V: TRBV4-3
J: TRBJ2-1
D: .
CDR3: CASSQVSPGSSYNEQFF
DNA: TGCGCCAGCAGCCAAGTTAGCCCAGGATCCTCCTACAATGAGCAGTTCTTC

size: .
V: TRBV28
J: TRBJ2-3
D: .
CDR3: CASSLFGELDTDTQYF
DNA: TGTGCCAGCAGTTTATTTGGGGAATTGGACACAGATACGCAGTATTTT

size: once
V: TRBV7-2
J: TRBJ2-7
D: TRBD1
CDR3: CASSYGGQGFPYEQYF
DNA: TGTGCCAGCAGCTATGGGGGACAGGGTTTCCCCTACGAGCAGTACTTC

size: .
V: TRBV5-8
J: TRBJ2-7
D: .
CDR3: CASSHIQGYEQYF
DNA: TGTGCCAGCAGCCACATACAGGGCTACGAGCAGTACTTC

size: .
V: TRBV11-2
J: TRBJ2-7
D: .
CDR3: CASSLAPGAYEQYF
DNA: TGTGCCAGCAGCTTAGCCCCAGGAGCCTACGAGCAGTACTTC

size: .
V: TRBV6-1
J: TRBJ1-2
D: TRBD1
CDR3: CASPGQGIYGYTF
DNA: TGTGCCAGCCCGGGACAGGGGATCTATGGCTACACCTTC

size: .
V: TRBV9
J: TRBJ2-7
D: .
CDR3: CASSVATGPSYEQYF
DNA: TGTGCCAGCAGCGTAGCTACGGGACCTAGTTACGAGCAGTACTTC

size: .
V: TRBV6-6
J: TRBJ2-1
D: .
CDR3: CASTQQGPNEQFF
DNA: TGTGCCAGCACCCAACAGGGCCCCAATGAGCAGTTCTTC

size: .
V: TRBV7-9
J: TRBJ2-7
D: .
CDR3: CASSPTSSYEQYF
DNA: TGTGCCAGCAGCCCCACTAGCTCCTACGAGCAGTACTTC

size: .
V: TRBV28
J: TRBJ2-7
D: .
CDR3: CASSFWGVEQYF
DNA: TGTGCCAGCAGTTTTTGGGGAGTCGAGCAGTACTTC

size: .
V: TRBV5-1
J: TRBJ2-6
D: .
CDR3: CASGQFTPRSSGANVLTF
DNA: TGCGCCAGCGGCCAATTTACTCCAAGGAGCTCTGGGGCCAACGTCCTGACTTTC

size: .
V: TRBV4-1
J: TRBJ2-1
D: TRBD2
CDR3: CASSQEDQWREKQFF
DNA: TGCGCCAGCAGCCAAGAGGACCAGTGGCGGGAGAAGCAGTTCTTC

size: .
V: TRBV30
J: TRBJ2-1
D: TRBD2
CDR3: CAWSTTSGADNEQFF
DNA: TGTGCCTGGAGTACGACTAGCGGGGCCGACAATGAGCAGTTCTTC

size: .
V: TRBV7-9
J: TRBJ1-4
D: .
CDR3: CASSSQATNEKLFF
DNA: TGTGCCAGCAGCTCCCAAGCAACTAATGAAAAACTGTTTTTT

size: .
V: TRBV15
J: TRBJ1-5
D: .
CDR3: CAAAEINQPQHF
DNA: TGTGCCGCCGCAGAGATTAATCAGCCCCAGCATTTT

size: .
V: TRBV5-1
J: TRBJ2-1
D: TRBD2
CDR3: CASTLAGVSYNEQFF
DNA: TGCGCCAGCACCTTAGCGGGAGTTTCCTACAATGAGCAGTTCTTC

size: .
V: TRBV7-9
J: TRBJ2-7
D: TRBD1
CDR3: CASSLRQGAAYEQYF
DNA: TGTGCCAGCAGCTTAAGACAGGGGGCAGCCTACGAGCAGTACTTC

size: once
V: TRBV9
J: TRBJ2-3
D: TRBD2
CDR3: CASSASGLWADTQYF
DNA: TGTGCCAGCAGCGCCTCGGGACTATGGGCAGATACGCAGTATTTT

size: .
V: TRBV11-2
J: TRBJ2-7
D: .
CDR3: CASSLADGSYEQYF
DNA: TGTGCCAGCAGCTTAGCTGACGGGAGCTACGAGCAGTACTTC

size: few
V: TRBV7-9
J: TRBJ2-3
D: .
CDR3: CASSPREMGSDTQYF
DNA: TGTGCCAGCAGCCCAAGGGAGATGGGATCAGATACGCAGTATTTT

size: once
V: TRBV27
J: TRBJ2-1
D: .
CDR3: CASSLSGVNEQFF
DNA: TGTGCCAGCAGTTTATCAGGGGTCAATGAGCAGTTCTTC

size: .
V: TRBV4-1
J: TRBJ2-1
D: TRBD2
CDR3: CASSQGLAGPRSEQFF
DNA: TGCGCCAGCAGCCAAGGACTAGCGGGGCCCAGAAGCGAGCAGTTCTTC

size: .
V: TRBV9
J: TRBJ2-3
D: .
CDR3: CASSFLGLGTDTQYF
DNA: TGTGCCAGCAGCTTTCTGGGGCTAGGCACAGATACGCAGTATTTT

size: .
V: TRBV27
J: TRBJ2-1
D: TRBD1
CDR3: CASSLDRNNEQFF
DNA: TGTGCCAGCAGTCTGGACAGGAACAATGAGCAGTTCTTC

size: .
V: TRBV4-1
J: TRBJ1-1
D: .
CDR3: CASSSRPLGGSAFF
DNA: TGCGCCAGCAGCTCGCGCCCGTTGGGGGGTTCAGCTTTCTTT

size: .
V: TRBV5-4
J: TRBJ2-7
D: TRBD1
CDR3: CASSLAGQGAYEQYF
DNA: TGTGCCAGCAGCTTGGCCGGACAGGGGGCCTACGAGCAGTACTTC

size: .
V: TRBV6-5
J: TRBJ2-7
D: .
CDR3: CASRTASYEQYF
DNA: TGTGCCAGTCGGACAGCCTCCTACGAGCAGTACTTC

size: once
V: TRBV27
J: TRBJ2-1
D: .
CDR3: CASSSGLGMDEQFF
DNA: TGTGCCAGCAGTTCGGGGTTGGGGATGGATGAGCAGTTCTTC

size: .
V: TRBV19
J: TRBJ1-5
D: .
CDR3: CASSITAYSNQPQHF
DNA: TGTGCCAGTAGTATAACAGCTTATAGCAATCAGCCCCAGCATTTT

size: .
V: TRBV13
J: TRBJ2-1
D: TRBD2
CDR3: CASSLGRGLAGGSYNEQFF
DNA: TGTGCCAGCAGCTTAGGCCGGGGACTAGCGGGAGGGTCCTACAATGAGCAGTTCTTC

size: .
V: TRBV7-9
J: TRBJ2-1
D: TRBD2
CDR3: CASSLVREGPFNEQFF
DNA: TGTGCCAGCAGCTTAGTCCGGGAGGGGCCCTTCAATGAGCAGTTCTTC

size: .
V: TRBV9
J: TRBJ2-1
D: .
CDR3: CASGVSARIDEQFF
DNA: TGTGCCAGCGGAGTTTCGGCCCGTATCGATGAGCAGTTCTTC

size: .
V: TRBV27
J: TRBJ1-4
D: TRBD1
CDR3: CASSGQGDEKLFF
DNA: TGTGCCAGCAGCGGACAGGGTGATGAAAAACTGTTTTTT

size: .
V: TRBV11-2
J: TRBJ1-4
D: TRBD1
CDR3: CASSLEGGPDEKLFF
DNA: TGTGCCAGCAGCTTAGAAGGGGGCCCAGATGAAAAACTGTTTTTT

size: .
V: TRBV6-6
J: TRBJ2-1
D: .
CDR3: CASSPDVGPNEQFF
DNA: TGTGCCAGCAGCCCGGACGTCGGACCGAATGAGCAGTTCTTC

size: .
V: TRBV7-9
J: TRBJ2-5
D: .
CDR3: CASSLDIEQETQYF
DNA: TGTGCCAGCAGCTTAGATATAGAACAAGAGACCCAGTACTTC

size: .
V: TRBV4-1
J: TRBJ2-7
D: TRBD2
CDR3: CASSQGTSGFYEQYF
DNA: TGCGCCAGCAGCCAAGGGACTAGCGGATTCTACGAGCAGTACTTC

size: .
V: TRBV5-1
J: TRBJ1-1
D: TRBD1
CDR3: CASSERDRVPMNTEAFF
DNA: TGCGCCAGCAGCGAAAGGGACAGGGTCCCCATGAACACTGAAGCTTTCTTT

size: .
V: TRBV28
J: TRBJ1-1
D: .
CDR3: CASSYTPGAVEAFF
DNA: TGTGCCAGCAGTTATACCCCCGGGGCAGTTGAAGCTTTCTTT

size: .
V: TRBV27
J: TRBJ2-7
D: .
CDR3: CASSNLGNEQYF
DNA: TGTGCCAGCAGTAACCTAGGGAACGAGCAGTACTTC

size: .
V: TRBV7-2
J: TRBJ1-2
D: .
CDR3: CASSLSLGQGEQRGYTF
DNA: TGTGCCAGCAGCTTATCGCTAGGGCAGGGTGAACAACGTGGCTACACCTTC

size: .
V: TRBV19
J: TRBJ2-3
D: TRBD2
CDR3: CARLPGRLAGAEADTQYF
DNA: TGTGCCAGACTCCCAGGGAGACTAGCGGGAGCGGAGGCAGATACGCAGTATTTT

size: .
V: TRBV4-1
J: TRBJ1-2
D: .
CDR3: CASSPVLTDNYGYTF
DNA: TGCGCCAGCAGCCCGGTCCTTACAGATAACTATGGCTACACCTTC

size: once
V: TRBV6-1
J: TRBJ2-7
D: TRBD1
CDR3: CASSESGTGGNEQYF
DNA: TGTGCCAGCAGTGAATCGGGGACAGGGGGCAACGAGCAGTACTTC

size: .
V: TRBV19
J: TRBJ2-3
D: TRBD2
CDR3: CASSLRLAGMTDTQYF
DNA: TGTGCCAGTAGTTTGCGACTAGCGGGAATGACAGATACGCAGTATTTT

size: .
V: TRBV7-9
J: TRBJ2-1
D: .
CDR3: CASSLLGRKGHEQFF
DNA: TGTGCCAGCAGCTTACTCGGCAGGAAGGGGCATGAGCAGTTCTTC

size: .
V: TRBV28
J: TRBJ2-7
D: TRBD2
CDR3: CASSPGTSGFYEQYF
DNA: TGTGCCAGCAGTCCAGGCACTAGCGGGTTCTACGAGCAGTACTTC

size: .
V: TRBV28
J: TRBJ2-7
D: .
CDR3: CASSQQGRQYF
DNA: TGTGCCAGCAGCCAACAGGGCCGGCAGTACTTC

size: .
V: TRBV7-9
J: TRBJ1-2
D: TRBD1
CDR3: CASSSGQGDPSGYGYTF
DNA: TGTGCCAGCAGCTCGGGACAGGGAGATCCTTCTGGCTATGGCTACACCTTC

size: .
V: TRBV7-6
J: TRBJ1-4
D: .
CDR3: CASSLDSGRMGEKLFF
DNA: TGTGCCAGCAGCTTAGATTCCGGGAGGATGGGAGAAAAACTGTTTTTT

size: .
V: TRBV5-1
J: TRBJ2-7
D: .
CDR3: CASSLDRRGSNYEQYF
DNA: TGCGCCAGCAGCTTGGATCGGAGGGGGAGCAACTACGAGCAGTACTTC

size: .
V: TRBV7-9
J: TRBJ2-7
D: .
CDR3: CASRRQVHEQYF
DNA: TGTGCCAGCAGGCGTCAGGTCCACGAGCAGTACTTC

size: .
V: TRBV7-9
J: TRBJ2-7
D: TRBD2
CDR3: CASSKGTSGIYEQYF
DNA: TGTGCCAGCAGCAAGGGGACTAGCGGAATCTACGAGCAGTACTTC

size: .
V: TRBV13
J: TRBJ2-1
D: .
CDR3: CASSPLRDEQFF
DNA: TGTGCCAGCAGCCCTCTTAGGGATGAGCAGTTCTTC

size: .
V: TRBV11-2
J: TRBJ2-5
D: TRBD1
CDR3: CASSLGQGVEYQETQYF
DNA: TGTGCCAGCAGCTTAGGGCAGGGGGTGGAGTACCAAGAGACCCAGTACTTC

size: .
V: TRBV9
J: TRBJ2-7
D: TRBD2
CDR3: CASSMRGGRLYEQYF
DNA: TGTGCCAGCAGCATGAGGGGCGGGAGGCTCTACGAGCAGTACTTC

size: .
V: TRBV19
J: TRBJ2-7
D: TRBD2
CDR3: CASSIQGSRERGSYEQYF
DNA: TGTGCCAGTAGCATCCAGGGATCGCGGGAGAGGGGCTCCTACGAGCAGTACTTC

size: .
V: TRBV5-1
J: TRBJ2-2
D: .
CDR3: CASSPFGPGELFF
DNA: TGCGCCAGCAGCCCCTTCGGGCCCGGGGAGCTGTTTTTT

size: .
V: TRBV7-9
J: TRBJ2-5
D: .
CDR3: CASSVRDDQETQYF
DNA: TGTGCCAGCAGCGTTAGGGATGACCAAGAGACCCAGTACTTC

size: .
V: TRBV5-6
J: TRBJ1-1
D: .
CDR3: CASRRGGTSNTEAFF
DNA: TGTGCCAGCCGAAGGGGAGGGACGTCGAACACTGAAGCTTTCTTT